This T cell receptor (beta chain) was documented in a study of cytomegalovirus exposure and HLA in healthy donors. Findings of the study overall: Presence/absence analyses rested on an assumption that sequencing depth was roughly uniform across donors. An analysis was carried out later, and it reportedly showed fewer N-insertions in an Asian-associated ancestry cluster than the approximately 670-donor mean. Further analysis was carried out later, and it showed several of the most significant clusters appearing linked to common viral pathogens. The study designated roughly 160 TCR beta chains cytomegalovirus-associated.

As concerns this clone: What it recognizes is unknown.

The PCR was carried out with 60 Vbeta primers and 13 Jbeta primers. Profiled with immunoSEQ multiplex PCR; TCRdb holds only in-frame clones, not every one. Of about 80,000 clones in the sample, 70% to 85% are singletons; the top ten hold roughly 13%. Trimming pared 0 bases from V and 1 base from J, leaving 3 bases between. CDR3 size: 14 residues. Germline lookup yields CDR1 MNHEY and CDR2 SMNVEV (reference sequence). The sequence came from a human donor in good health. The chain has TRBV27 and TRBJ2-2; D is unclear. The sequencing input was PBMCs. CDR3: CASSLSRNTGELFF. The CDR3 DNA reads TGTGCCAGCAGTTTATCGAGGAACACCGGGGAGCTGTTTTTT.